This T cell receptor beta chain appears in the sequencing data of a study of blood T cell repertoires in COVID-19. Across the study: The analysed material was cDNA or gDNA that came from T cells, B-cell-depleted T cells, or PBMCs.

Using immunoSEQ multiplex PCR, the repertoire was profiled, and TCRdb retains in-frame clones only, with some absent. The data show about 320,000 clones, 83% seen once. The CDR3 has 16 amino acids. Germline-derived CDR1 and CDR2 are LGHDT and YNNKEL (reference sequence). Trimming cost V 0 bases and J 8 bases, with 16 bases left between them. Sequenced: peripheral blood. The source of this sequence is a woman in her 50s with acute or convalescent COVID-19. The chain combines TRBV3-1 (or the pseudogene TRBV3-2) with TRBJ2-2; the D gene is possibly TRBD2 (6 bases). This CDR3 reads CASSQDHPGVTGELFF. As DNA, the CDR3 is TGTGCCAGCAGCCAAGATCACCCGGGAGTAACTGGGGAGCTGTTTTTT.